The 6 T cell receptor beta chains given below trace back to one sample, sequenced in a study of cytomegalovirus exposure and HLA in healthy donors (TCRdb year 2017). The library was built by means of the immunoSEQ multiplex PCR assay. The multiplex PCR relied on a mix of 60 forward primers for TCR Vbeta segments and 13 reverse primers for TCR Jbeta segments. The table comes from immuneACCESS by way of TCRdb, which keeps in-frame sequences with V and J called. Part of the clones is missing from these tables; in studies checked, under half for an unresolved V gene and the rest for unknown reasons. Recorded for this sample are about 78,000 clones; 65% to 80% of them occurred a single time. Around 10% of the sample rests with the top ten. The sequenced sample consisted of PBMCs. The receptors were sampled from a woman aged 40 to 50 in good health and CMV-seropositive.

The chain joins TRBV6-1 to TRBJ2-7, with 10 bases aligning to TRBD1. The CDR3 spans 15 residues. Unmatched junction bases numbered 6, after V lost 7 bases and J lost 0 bases. Germline loops: CDR1 MNHNS, CDR2 SASEGT. DNA of the CDR3: TGTGCCAGCAAAGGACAGGGGGGAAACTCCTACGAGCAGTACTTC. Its protein is CASKGQGGNSYEQYF.

The sample holds a few counts of this clone. CDR3 nucleotides: TGCGCCAGCAGCTCCCAGGGTAGGACTGAAGCTTTCTTT. The encoded protein is CASSSQGRTEAFF. The chain links TRBV5-1 to TRBJ1-1, with TRBD1 as a possible D gene (5 bases). Between the trimmed V and J ends, which lost 3 bases and 5 bases, there was a span of 11 bases. This CDR3 is 13 amino acids long. The germline CDR1 and CDR2 sequences are SGHRS and YFSETQ. Filled out from reference TRBV5-1 and TRBJ1-1, the complete variable domain reads KAGVTQTPRYLIKTRGQQVTLSCSPISGHRSVSWYQQTPGQGLQFLFEYFSETQRNKGNFPGRFSGRQFSNSRSEMNVSTLELGDSALYLCASSSQGRTEAFFGQGTRLTVV.

The chain joins TRBV18 to TRBJ1-2; D unresolved. Trimming pared 2 bases from V and 3 bases from J, leaving 7 bases between. This CDR3 has 13 residues. Germline loops: CDR1 KGHSH, CDR2 LQKENI. CDR3 in amino acids: CASSPGTDYGYTF. In DNA, the CDR3 is TGTGCCAGCTCACCAGGTACGGACTATGGCTACACCTTC.

The table lists this clone with a few counts. V usage is TRBV6-1 and J usage is TRBJ1-1; perhaps TRBD1 as D (5 bases). CDR1 MNHNS and CDR2 SASEGT come from the germline V gene. V lost 5 bases to trimming and J lost 1 base, with 8 bases between them. This CDR3 is 13 amino acids long. CDR3 sequence (DNA): TGTGCCAGCAGTAGAGACAGGAACACTGAAGCTTTCTTT. Amino acid sequence: CASSRDRNTEAFF.

The chain joins TRBV6-5 to TRBJ2-5, with 7 bases fitting TRBD1. The CDR3 length is 15 residues. The V gene end was trimmed by 6 bases and the J gene end by 0 bases; junction bases not matched to a gene: 7. Germline lookup yields CDR1 MNHEY and CDR2 SVGAGI. CDR3 amino acids: CASRLTGIYQETQYF. The CDR3 nucleotides are TGTGCCAGCAGATTGACAGGGATATACCAAGAGACCCAGTACTTC.

This chain links TRBV30 with TRBJ2-7, with 14 nucleotides matching TRBD2. The CDR3 is 19 amino acids. CDR1 and CDR2 from the germline V gene are GTSNPN and SVGIG (reference sequence). J gave up 5 bases and V 0 bases, and 15 bases lay outside the gene matches. In DNA form, the CDR3 reads TGTGCCTGGAGTGTAGACGGTCCGAGACTAGCGGGAGGGCTTAACGAGCAGTACTTC. Amino acid sequence: CAWSVDGPRLAGGLNEQYF. Full variable domain (missing parts from reference TRBV30 and TRBJ2-7): SQTIHQWPATLVQPVGSPLSLECTVEGTSNPNLYWYRQAAGRGLQLLFYSVGIGQISSEVPQNLSASRPQDRQFILSSKKLLLSDSGFYLCAWSVDGPRLAGGLNEQYFGPGTRLTVT.